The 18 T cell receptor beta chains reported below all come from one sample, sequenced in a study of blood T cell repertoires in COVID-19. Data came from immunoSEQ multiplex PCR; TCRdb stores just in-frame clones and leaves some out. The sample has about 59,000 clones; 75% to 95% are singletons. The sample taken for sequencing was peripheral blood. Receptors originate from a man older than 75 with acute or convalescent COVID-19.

Written as DNA, the CDR3 is TGTGCCATTCCGGGGGGGTCGGGACTAGTAATAGATACGCAGTATTTT. Translated: CAIPGGSGLVIDTQYF. The chain is built from TRBV5-4 and TRBJ2-3; TRBD2 matches at 8 bases. The CDR3 covers 16 residues. Losses at the gene ends were 9 bases for V and 5 bases for J; bases not matched to a gene: 17. Germline CDR1 reads SGHNT; CDR2 reads YYREEE (reference sequence).

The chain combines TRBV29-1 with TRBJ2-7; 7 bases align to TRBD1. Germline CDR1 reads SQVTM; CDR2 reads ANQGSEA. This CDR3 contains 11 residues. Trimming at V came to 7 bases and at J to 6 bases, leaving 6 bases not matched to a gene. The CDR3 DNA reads TGCAGCGGTAGACAGGGCCTCGAGCAGTACTTC. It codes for CSGRQGLEQYF.

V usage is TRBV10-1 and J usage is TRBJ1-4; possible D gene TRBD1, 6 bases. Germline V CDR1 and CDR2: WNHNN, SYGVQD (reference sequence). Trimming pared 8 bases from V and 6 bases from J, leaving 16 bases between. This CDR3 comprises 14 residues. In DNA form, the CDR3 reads TGCGCCAGCCCCCCGGGACATAAGCATGAAAAACTGTTTTTT. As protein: CASPPGHKHEKLFF.

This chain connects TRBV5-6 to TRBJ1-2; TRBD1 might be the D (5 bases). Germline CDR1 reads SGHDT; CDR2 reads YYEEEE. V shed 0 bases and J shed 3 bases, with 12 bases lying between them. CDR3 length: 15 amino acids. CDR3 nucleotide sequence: TGTGCCAGCAGCTTGGATCCGACAGAGGACTATGGCTACACCTTC. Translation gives CASSLDPTEDYGYTF.

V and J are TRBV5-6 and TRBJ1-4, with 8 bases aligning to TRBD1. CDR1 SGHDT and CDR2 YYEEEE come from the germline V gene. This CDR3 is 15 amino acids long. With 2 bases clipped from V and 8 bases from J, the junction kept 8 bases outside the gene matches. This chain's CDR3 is CASSLQGGYGEKLFF. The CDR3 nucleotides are TGTGCCAGCAGCTTACAGGGGGGGTATGGCGAAAAACTGTTTTTT.

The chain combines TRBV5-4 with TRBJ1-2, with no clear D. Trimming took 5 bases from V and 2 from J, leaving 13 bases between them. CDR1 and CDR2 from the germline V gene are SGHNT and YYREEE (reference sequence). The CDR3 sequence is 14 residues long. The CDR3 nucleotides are TGTGCCAGCAGGTCCGCGGGCGGGAACTATGGCTACACCTTC. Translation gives CASRSAGGNYGYTF.

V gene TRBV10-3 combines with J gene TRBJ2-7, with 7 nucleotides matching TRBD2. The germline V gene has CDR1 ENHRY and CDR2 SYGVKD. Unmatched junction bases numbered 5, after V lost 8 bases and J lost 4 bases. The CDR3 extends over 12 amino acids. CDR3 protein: CAIGPSGYEQYF. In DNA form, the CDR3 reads TGTGCCATCGGGCCTAGCGGATACGAGCAGTACTTC.

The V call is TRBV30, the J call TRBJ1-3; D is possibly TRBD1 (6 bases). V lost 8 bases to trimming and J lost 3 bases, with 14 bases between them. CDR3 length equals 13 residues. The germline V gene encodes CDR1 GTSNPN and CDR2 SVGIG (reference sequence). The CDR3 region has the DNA TGTGCCACGGGGGGGGCGAATGGAAACACCATATATTTT. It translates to CATGGANGNTIYF.

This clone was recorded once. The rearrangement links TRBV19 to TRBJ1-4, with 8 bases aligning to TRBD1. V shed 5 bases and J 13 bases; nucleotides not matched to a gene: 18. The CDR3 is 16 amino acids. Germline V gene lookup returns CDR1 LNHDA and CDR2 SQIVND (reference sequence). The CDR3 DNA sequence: TGTGCCAGTAGTCTACTCGGGACAGGTAGTTGGAAAGGACTGTTTTTT. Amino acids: CASSLLGTGSWKGLFF.

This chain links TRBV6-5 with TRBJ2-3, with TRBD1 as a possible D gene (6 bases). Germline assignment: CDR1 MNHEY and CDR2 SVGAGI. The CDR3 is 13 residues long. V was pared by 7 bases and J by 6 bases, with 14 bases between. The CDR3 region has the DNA TGTGCCAGCAACCGGCAGGGGACCGATACGCAGTATTTT. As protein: CASNRQGTDTQYF.

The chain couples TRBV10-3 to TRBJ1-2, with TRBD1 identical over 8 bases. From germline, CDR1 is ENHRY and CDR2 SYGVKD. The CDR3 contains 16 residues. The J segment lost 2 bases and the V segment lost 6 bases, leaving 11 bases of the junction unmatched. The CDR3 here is CAIRPGTGDGNYGYTF. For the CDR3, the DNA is TGTGCCATCAGGCCCGGGACAGGAGATGGGAACTATGGCTACACCTTC.

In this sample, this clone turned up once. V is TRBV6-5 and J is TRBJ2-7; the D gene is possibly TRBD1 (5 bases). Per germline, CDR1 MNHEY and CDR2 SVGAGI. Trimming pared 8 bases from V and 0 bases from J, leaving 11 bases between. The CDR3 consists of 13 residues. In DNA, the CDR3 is TGTGCCAGCGCGCCAGGGTACTCCTACGAGCAGTACTTC. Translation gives CASAPGYSYEQYF.

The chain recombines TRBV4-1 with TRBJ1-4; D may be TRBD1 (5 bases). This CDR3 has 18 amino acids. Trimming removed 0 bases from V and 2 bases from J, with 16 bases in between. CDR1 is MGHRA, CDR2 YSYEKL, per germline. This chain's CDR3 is CASSQDRGEAGTNEKLFF. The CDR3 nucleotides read TGCGCCAGCAGCCAAGATCGGGGGGAGGCGGGGACTAATGAAAAACTGTTTTTT.

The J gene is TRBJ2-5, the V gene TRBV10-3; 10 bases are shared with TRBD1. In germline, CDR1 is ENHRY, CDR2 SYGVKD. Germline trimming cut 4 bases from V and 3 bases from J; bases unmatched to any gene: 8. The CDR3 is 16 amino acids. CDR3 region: CAISGGSGTGEETQYF. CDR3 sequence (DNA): TGTGCCATCAGTGGAGGGAGTGGGACAGGGGAAGAGACCCAGTACTTC.

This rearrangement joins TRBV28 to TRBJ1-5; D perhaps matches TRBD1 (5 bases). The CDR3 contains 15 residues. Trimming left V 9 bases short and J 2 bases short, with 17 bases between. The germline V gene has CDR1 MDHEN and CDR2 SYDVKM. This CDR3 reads CASRWGRAGNQPQHF. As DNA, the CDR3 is TGTGCCAGTCGATGGGGCAGGGCTGGCAATCAGCCCCAGCATTTT.

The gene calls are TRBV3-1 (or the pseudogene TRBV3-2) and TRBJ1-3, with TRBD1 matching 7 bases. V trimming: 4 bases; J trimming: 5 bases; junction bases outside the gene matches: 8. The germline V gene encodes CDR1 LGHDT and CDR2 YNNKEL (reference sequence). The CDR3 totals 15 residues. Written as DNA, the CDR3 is TGTGCCAGCAGCCCCATAATGGACAGGAGAAACACCATATATTTT. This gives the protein CASSPIMDRRNTIYF.

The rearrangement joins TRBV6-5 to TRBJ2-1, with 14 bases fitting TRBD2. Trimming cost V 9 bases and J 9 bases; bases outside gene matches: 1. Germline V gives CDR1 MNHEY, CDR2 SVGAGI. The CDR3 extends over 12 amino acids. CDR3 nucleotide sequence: TGTGCCAGTGGACTAGCGGGGGGTGAGCAGTTCTTC. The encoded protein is CASGLAGGEQFF.

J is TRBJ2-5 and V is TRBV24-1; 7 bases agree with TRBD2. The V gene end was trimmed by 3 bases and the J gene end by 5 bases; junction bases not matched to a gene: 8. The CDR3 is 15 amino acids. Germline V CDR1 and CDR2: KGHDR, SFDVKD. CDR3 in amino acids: CATSDSGTLRETQYF. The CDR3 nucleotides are TGTGCCACCAGTGATAGCGGGACCCTCCGGGAGACCCAGTACTTC.